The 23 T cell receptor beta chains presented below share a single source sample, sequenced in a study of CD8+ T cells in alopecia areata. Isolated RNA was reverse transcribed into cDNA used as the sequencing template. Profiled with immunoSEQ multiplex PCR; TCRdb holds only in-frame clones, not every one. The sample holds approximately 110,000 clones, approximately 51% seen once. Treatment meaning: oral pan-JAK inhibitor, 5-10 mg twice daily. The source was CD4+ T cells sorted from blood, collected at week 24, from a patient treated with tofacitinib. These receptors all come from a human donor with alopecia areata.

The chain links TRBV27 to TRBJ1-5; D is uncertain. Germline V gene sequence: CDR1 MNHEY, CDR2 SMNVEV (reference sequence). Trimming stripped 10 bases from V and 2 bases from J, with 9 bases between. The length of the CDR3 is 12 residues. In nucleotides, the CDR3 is TGTGCCACGAGACTCGGCAATCAGCCCCAGCATTTT. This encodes CATRLGNQPQHF.

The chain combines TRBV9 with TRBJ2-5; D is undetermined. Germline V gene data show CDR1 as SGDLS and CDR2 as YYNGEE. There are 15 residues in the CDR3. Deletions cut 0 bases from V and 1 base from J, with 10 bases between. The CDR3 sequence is CASSVALATQETQYF. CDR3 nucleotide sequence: TGTGCCAGCAGCGTAGCTCTGGCTACCCAAGAGACCCAGTACTTC. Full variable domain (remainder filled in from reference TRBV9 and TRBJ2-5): DSGVTQTPKHLITATGQRVTLRCSPRSGDLSVYWYQQSLDQGLQFLIQYYNGEERAKGNILERFSAQQFPDLHSELNLSSLELGDSALYFCASSVALATQETQYFGPGTRLLVL.

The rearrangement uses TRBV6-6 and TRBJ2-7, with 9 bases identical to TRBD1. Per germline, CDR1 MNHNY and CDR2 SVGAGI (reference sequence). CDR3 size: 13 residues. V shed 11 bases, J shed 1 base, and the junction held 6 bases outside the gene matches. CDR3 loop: CAARDRASYEQYF. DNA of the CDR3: TGTGCCGCCCGGGACAGGGCTTCCTACGAGCAGTACTTC.

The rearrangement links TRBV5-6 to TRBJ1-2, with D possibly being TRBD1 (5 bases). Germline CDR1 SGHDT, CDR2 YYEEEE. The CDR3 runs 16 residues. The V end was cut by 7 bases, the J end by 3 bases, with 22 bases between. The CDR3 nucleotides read TGTGCCAGCTTGCTTTGGGGGGACGTGAAAGACTATGGCTACACCTTC. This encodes CASLLWGDVKDYGYTF.

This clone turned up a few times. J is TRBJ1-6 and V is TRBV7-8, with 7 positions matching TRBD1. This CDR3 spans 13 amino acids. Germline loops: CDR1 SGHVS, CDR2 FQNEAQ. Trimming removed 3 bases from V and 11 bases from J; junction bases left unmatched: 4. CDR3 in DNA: TGTGCCAGCAGCTTCAGGGGGGATCCACCCCTCCACTTT. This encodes CASSFRGDPPLHF.

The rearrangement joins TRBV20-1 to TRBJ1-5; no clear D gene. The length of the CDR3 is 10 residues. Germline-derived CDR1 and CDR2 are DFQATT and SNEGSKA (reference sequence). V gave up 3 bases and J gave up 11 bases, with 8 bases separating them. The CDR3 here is CSASREAQHF. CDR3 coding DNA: TGCAGTGCTAGCCGGGAGGCCCAGCATTTT.

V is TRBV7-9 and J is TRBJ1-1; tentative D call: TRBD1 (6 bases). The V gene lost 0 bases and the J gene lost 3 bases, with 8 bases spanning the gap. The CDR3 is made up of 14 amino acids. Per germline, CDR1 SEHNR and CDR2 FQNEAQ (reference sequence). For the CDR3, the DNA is TGTGCCAGCAGCTTAGCCCCAGGGGACACTGAAGCTTTCTTT. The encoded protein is CASSLAPGDTEAFF.

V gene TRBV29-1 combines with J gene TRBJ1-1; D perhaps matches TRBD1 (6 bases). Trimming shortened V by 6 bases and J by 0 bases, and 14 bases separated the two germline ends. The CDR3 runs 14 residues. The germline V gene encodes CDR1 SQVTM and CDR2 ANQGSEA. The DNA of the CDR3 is TGCAGCGTGGGGGCGGGGCTGATGAACACTGAAGCTTTCTTT. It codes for CSVGAGLMNTEAFF.

CDR3 protein: CASWGEPYGYTF. The CDR3 DNA follows: TGTGCCAGCTGGGGGGAGCCCTATGGCTACACCTTC. The chain is built from TRBV6-5 and TRBJ1-2; possibly TRBD1 for D (5 bases). V was shortened by 8 bases and J by 4 bases, with 11 bases between the two germline ends. The germline V gene has CDR1 MNHEY and CDR2 SVGAGI. This CDR3 is built from 12 residues.

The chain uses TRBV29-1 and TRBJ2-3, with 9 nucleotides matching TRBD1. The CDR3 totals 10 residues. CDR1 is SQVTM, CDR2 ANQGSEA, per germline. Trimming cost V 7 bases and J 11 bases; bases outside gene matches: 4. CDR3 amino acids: CSAGQGKQYF. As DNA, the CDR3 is TGCAGCGCAGGACAGGGGAAGCAGTATTTT.

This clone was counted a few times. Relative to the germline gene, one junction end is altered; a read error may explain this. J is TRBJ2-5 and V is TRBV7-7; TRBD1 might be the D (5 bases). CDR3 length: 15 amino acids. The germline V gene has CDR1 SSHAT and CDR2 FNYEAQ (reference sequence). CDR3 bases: TGTGCTAGCAGCTTAGGGGCAGGCTTTAAAGAGACCCAGTACTTC. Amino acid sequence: CASSLGAGFKETQYF.

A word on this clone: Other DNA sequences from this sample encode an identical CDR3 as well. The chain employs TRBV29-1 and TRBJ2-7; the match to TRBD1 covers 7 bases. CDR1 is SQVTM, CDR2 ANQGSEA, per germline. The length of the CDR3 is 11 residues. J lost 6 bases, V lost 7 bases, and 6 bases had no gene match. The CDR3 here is CSGGQAGEQYF. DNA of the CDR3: TGCAGCGGCGGACAGGCGGGCGAGCAGTACTTC.

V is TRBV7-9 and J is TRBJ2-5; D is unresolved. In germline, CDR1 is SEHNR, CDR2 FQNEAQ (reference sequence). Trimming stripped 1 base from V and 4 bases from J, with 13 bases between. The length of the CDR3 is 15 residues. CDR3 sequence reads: CASSLGSGLGETQYF. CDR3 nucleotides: TGTGCCAGCAGCTTAGGGTCCGGGTTAGGAGAGACCCAGTACTTC.

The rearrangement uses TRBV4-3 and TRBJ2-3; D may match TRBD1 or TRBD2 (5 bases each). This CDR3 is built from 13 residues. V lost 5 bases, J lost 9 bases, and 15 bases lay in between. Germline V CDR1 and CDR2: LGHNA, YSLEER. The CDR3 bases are TGCGCCAGCAGCTACCAGGGAGAAGGGACGCAGTATTTT. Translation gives CASSYQGEGTQYF.

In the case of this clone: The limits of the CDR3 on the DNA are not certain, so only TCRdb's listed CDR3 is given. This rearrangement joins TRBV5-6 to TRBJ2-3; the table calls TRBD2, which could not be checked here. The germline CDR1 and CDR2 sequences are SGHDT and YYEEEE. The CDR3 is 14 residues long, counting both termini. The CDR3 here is CASSTSVSADTQYF.

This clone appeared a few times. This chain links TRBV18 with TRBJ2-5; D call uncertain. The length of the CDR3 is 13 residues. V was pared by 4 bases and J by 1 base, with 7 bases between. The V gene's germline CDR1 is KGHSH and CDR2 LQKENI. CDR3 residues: CASSRVTQETQYF. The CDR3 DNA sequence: TGTGCCAGCTCACGGGTCACCCAAGAGACCCAGTACTTC.

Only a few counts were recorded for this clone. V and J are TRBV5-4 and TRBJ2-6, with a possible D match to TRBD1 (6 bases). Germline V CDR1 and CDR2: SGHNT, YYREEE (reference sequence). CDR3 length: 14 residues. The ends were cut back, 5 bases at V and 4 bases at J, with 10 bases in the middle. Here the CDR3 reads CASSPGTGANVLTF. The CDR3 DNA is TGTGCCAGCAGTCCAGGGACAGGGGCCAACGTCCTGACTTTC.

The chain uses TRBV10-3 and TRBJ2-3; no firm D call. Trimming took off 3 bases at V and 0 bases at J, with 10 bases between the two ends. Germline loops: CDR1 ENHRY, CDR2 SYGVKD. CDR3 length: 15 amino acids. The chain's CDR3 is CAISDQWASTDTQYF. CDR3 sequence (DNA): TGTGCCATCAGTGATCAATGGGCCAGCACAGATACGCAGTATTTT.

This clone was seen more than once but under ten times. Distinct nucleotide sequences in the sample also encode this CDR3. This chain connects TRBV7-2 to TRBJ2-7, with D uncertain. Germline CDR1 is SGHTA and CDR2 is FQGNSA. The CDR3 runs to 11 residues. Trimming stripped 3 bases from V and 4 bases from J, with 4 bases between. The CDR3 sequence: CASSFLYEQYF. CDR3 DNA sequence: TGTGCCAGCAGCTTTCTTTACGAGCAGTACTTC.

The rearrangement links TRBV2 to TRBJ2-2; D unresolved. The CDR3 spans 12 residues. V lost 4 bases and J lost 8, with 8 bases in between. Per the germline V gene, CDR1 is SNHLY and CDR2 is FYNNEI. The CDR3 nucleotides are TGTGCCAGCAGTGGGTCCGGGGGGGAGCTGTTTTTT. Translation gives CASSGSGGELFF.

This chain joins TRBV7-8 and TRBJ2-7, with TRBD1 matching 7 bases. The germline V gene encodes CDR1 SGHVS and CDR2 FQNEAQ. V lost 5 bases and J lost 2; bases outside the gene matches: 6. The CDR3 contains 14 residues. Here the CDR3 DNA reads TGTGCCAGCAGCCTTCGACAGGGCGCCTACGAGCAGTACTTC. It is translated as CASSLRQGAYEQYF.

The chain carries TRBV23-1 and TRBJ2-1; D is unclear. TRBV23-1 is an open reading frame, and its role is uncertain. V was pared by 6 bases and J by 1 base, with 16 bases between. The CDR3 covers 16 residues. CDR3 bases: TGCGCCAGCAGCCCGAAGCAGCCACCTTCCTACAATGAGCAGTTCTTC. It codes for CASSPKQPPSYNEQFF.

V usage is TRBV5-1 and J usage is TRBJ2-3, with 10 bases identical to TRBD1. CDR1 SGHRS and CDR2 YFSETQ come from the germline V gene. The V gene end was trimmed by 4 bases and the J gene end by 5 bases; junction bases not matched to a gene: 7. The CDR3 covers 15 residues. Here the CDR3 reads CASSLQDRGGDTQYF. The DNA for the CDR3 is TGCGCCAGCAGCCTCCAGGACAGGGGGGGAGATACGCAGTATTTT.